A single sample gave rise to the 22 T cell receptor beta chains below, sequenced in a study of human T cells and chemical hapten exposure. Time point of the sample: patch test 3, about 24 weeks after DPC sensitization. Described treatment: therapeutic diphenylcyclopropenone sensitization with weekly scalp DPC. TCRdb recomputed calls from the RACE reads with MiXCR, one row per CDR3 protein. This table has roughly 69,000 distinct CDR3 sequences, around 10% appearing once. The sequences come from whole blood, collected in connection with sensitization to the hapten diphenylcyclopropenone (DPC). These receptors were obtained from a woman in her thirties with alopecia areata. Some clones in this sample may be carry-over from other donors' samples.

This clonotype was counted only a few times. V and J are TRBV7-2 and TRBJ2-3; 13 nucleotides align to TRBD2. Trimming cost V 1 base and J 6 bases; bases outside gene matches: 10. The CDR3 totals 18 residues. Germline V CDR1 and CDR2: SGHTA, FQGNSA. For the CDR3, the DNA is TGTGCCAGCAGCTTAGTTCTACTAGCGGGGGGGCCTCCCGATACGCAGTATTTT. Its protein product is CASSLVLLAGGPPDTQYF.

This clonotype was seen repeatedly, ten times or more. The chain combines TRBV10-3 with TRBJ1-1; the D gene is possibly TRBD1 (5 bases). CDR3 length equals 13 residues. V lost 8 bases and J lost 4, with 14 bases in between. Per the germline V gene, CDR1 is ENHRY and CDR2 is SYGVKD. The chain's CDR3 is CAIAIYQGTEAFF. CDR3 coding DNA: TGTGCCATCGCCATATACCAGGGCACTGAAGCTTTCTTT.

The chain couples TRBV3-1 to TRBJ1-1; D is possibly TRBD1 (6 bases). The CDR3 sequence is 13 residues long. Germline V gives CDR1 LGHDT, CDR2 YNNKEL (reference sequence). The V end lost 3 bases, the J end lost 5 bases, and 10 bases lay between the germline ends. CDR3 loop: CASSHYRDTEAFF. The CDR3 bases are TGTGCCAGCAGCCATTACAGGGATACTGAAGCTTTCTTT.

This clonotype occurred a few times. The J gene is TRBJ1-3, the V gene TRBV12-3 or TRBV12-4; unclear D gene. The CDR3 sequence is 12 residues long. Trimming shortened V by 5 bases and J by 3 bases, and 5 bases separated the two germline ends. The CDR3 loop reads CASSPNGNTIYF. DNA for the CDR3: TGTGCCAGCAGTCCAAATGGAAACACCATATATTTT.

The CDR3 DNA follows: TGTGCCAGCAGCTTAAACGAAGCCACAGATACGCAGTATTTT. It translates to CASSLNEATDTQYF. V gene TRBV7-8 combines with J gene TRBJ2-3, with D uncertain. There are 14 residues in the CDR3. V was cut by 2 bases and J by 2 bases, with 8 bases left in between. Germline assignment: CDR1 SGHVS and CDR2 FQNEAQ.

This clonotype was detected ten times or more. The V and J genes are TRBV29-1 and TRBJ1-5, with 7 bases fitting TRBD1. The CDR3 length is 13 residues. Germline V gives CDR1 SQVTM, CDR2 ANQGSEA. Trimming cost V 6 bases and J 4 bases; bases outside gene matches: 6. Here the CDR3 reads CSVAGQLNQPQHF. As DNA, the CDR3 is TGCAGCGTAGCGGGACAGCTTAATCAGCCCCAGCATTTT.

The V and J genes are TRBV9 and TRBJ2-5; no reliable D call. The germline V and J ends were trimmed by 3 bases and 2 bases, with 11 bases remaining between them. CDR3 length: 14 amino acids. Germline values: CDR1 SGDLS, CDR2 YYNGEE. The CDR3 here is CASSAASNQETQYF. DNA for the CDR3: TGTGCCAGCAGCGCCGCGTCAAATCAAGAGACCCAGTACTTC.

This clonotype was counted ten times or more. V gene TRBV7-2 combines with J gene TRBJ1-5, with D perhaps TRBD1 (5 bases). Trimming pared 4 bases from V and 0 bases from J, leaving 13 bases between. The germline gives CDR1 SGHTA, CDR2 FQGNSA. CDR3 length: 16 residues. The CDR3 here is CASSSGTVYSNQPQHF. The CDR3 coding sequence is TGTGCCAGCAGCTCCGGGACCGTGTATAGCAATCAGCCCCAGCATTTT.

The chain combines TRBV28 with TRBJ2-2; possible D gene TRBD1, 6 bases. V was cut by 2 bases and J by 0 bases, with 10 bases left in between. CDR1 and CDR2 from the germline V gene are MDHEN and SYDVKM. The CDR3 has 16 residues. The CDR3 region is CASSLNRAPNTGELFF. The CDR3, as DNA: TGTGCCAGCAGTTTAAACAGGGCCCCGAACACCGGGGAGCTGTTTTTT.

Many counts were recorded for this clonotype. The chain has TRBV28 and TRBJ1-1, with D perhaps TRBD1 (5 bases). Germline CDR1 is MDHEN and CDR2 is SYDVKM. This CDR3 spans 12 amino acids. V dropped 7 bases and J dropped 6 bases, with 12 bases sitting between them. Here the CDR3 DNA reads TGTGCCAGCAATGGGGACGGGCCTGAAGCTTTCTTT. Protein product: CASNGDGPEAFF.

The sample holds many counts of this clonotype. This chain joins TRBV7-9 and TRBJ1-5; perhaps TRBD1 as D (5 bases). The CDR3 runs to 15 residues. Trimming shortened V by 3 bases and J by 6 bases, and 15 bases separated the two germline ends. Germline loops: CDR1 SEHNR, CDR2 FQNEAQ (reference sequence). CDR3 bases: TGTGCCAGCAGCTTCGGGACGACAGCCGGTCAGCCCCAGCATTTT. Protein sequence: CASSFGTTAGQPQHF.

On this clonotype: A much larger clone differs from this one at a single base, so this may be a read error. The chain uses TRBV28 and TRBJ2-1; D uncertain. Trimming removed 6 bases at V and 8 bases at J, with 8 bases between. Germline loops: CDR1 MDHEN, CDR2 SYDVKM. This CDR3 is built from 11 residues. The CDR3 DNA reads TGTGCCAGCAGCCCCCTCCATGAGCAGTTCTTC. This codes for CASSPLHEQFF.

The chain links TRBV20-1 to TRBJ2-7; 13 bases align to TRBD2. The CDR3 contains 17 residues. V lost 3 bases, J lost 3 bases, and 11 bases stayed unmatched. Germline loops: CDR1 DFQATT, CDR2 SNEGSKA (reference sequence). CDR3 bases: TGCAGTGCTAGCTTTCCGGGACTAGCGGGACGCAACTACGAGCAGTACTTC. Protein product: CSASFPGLAGRNYEQYF.

This rearrangement joins TRBV4-2 to TRBJ2-7; 7 nucleotides line up with TRBD1. Germline V lookup: CDR1 LGHNA, CDR2 YNFKEQ. The CDR3 is 16 amino acids. V gave up 1 base and J gave up 2 bases; unmatched junction bases: 8. CDR3 residues: CASSQGPDREAYEQYF. DNA for the CDR3: TGTGCCAGCAGCCAAGGGCCAGACAGGGAAGCCTACGAGCAGTACTTC.

The V gene is TRBV6-5, the J gene TRBJ2-3, with D perhaps TRBD2 (6 bases). Between the trimmed V and J ends, which lost 10 bases and 4 bases, there was a span of 18 bases. Germline CDR1 and CDR2: MNHEY and SVGAGI. This CDR3 region has 14 residues. The CDR3 sequence is CATTTGRGADTQYF. In nucleotides, the CDR3 is TGTGCCACCACAACCGGGAGAGGCGCAGATACGCAGTATTTT.

This clonotype has ten or more counts. The rearrangement joins TRBV5-1 to TRBJ1-2, with unresolved D. V lost 1 base and J lost 4, with 14 bases in between. The length of the CDR3 is 15 residues. Per the germline V gene, CDR1 is SGHRS and CDR2 is YFSETQ. CDR3 coding DNA: TGCGCCAGCAGCTTGAGGTCGCAAGACCCCTATGGCTACACCTTC. This encodes CASSLRSQDPYGYTF.

The gene calls are TRBV6-2 or TRBV6-3 and TRBJ1-1, with no clear D. This CDR3 contains 13 residues. V was pared by 1 base and J by 1 base, with 4 bases between. Per germline, CDR1 MNHEY and CDR2 SVGEGT. DNA for the CDR3: TGTGCCAGCAGTTACTGGGGGAACACTGAAGCTTTCTTT. Protein sequence: CASSYWGNTEAFF.

There are a few counts of this clonotype. The chain carries TRBV9 and TRBJ1-3; D possibly corresponds to TRBD1 (6 bases). The V end was cut by 0 bases, the J end by 3 bases, with 10 bases between. In germline, CDR1 is SGDLS, CDR2 YYNGEE. This CDR3 is built from 15 residues. The CDR3 DNA reads as TGTGCCAGCAGCGTAGCGGGGGCGTATGGAAACACCATATATTTT. This codes for CASSVAGAYGNTIYF.

This clonotype was picked up many times. The V gene is TRBV20-1, the J gene TRBJ1-1, with D possibly matching TRBD1 (6 bases). The germline V and J ends were trimmed by 3 bases and 0 bases, with 17 bases remaining between them. Per germline, CDR1 DFQATT and CDR2 SNEGSKA (reference sequence). The CDR3 sequence is 16 residues long. CDR3 amino acids: CSASLGGPRMNTEAFF. CDR3 nucleotide sequence: TGCAGTGCTAGCCTGGGGGGGCCTCGCATGAACACTGAAGCTTTCTTT.

In its sample, this clonotype was seen many times. This chain connects TRBV11-3 to TRBJ2-2; D unresolved. There are 15 residues in the CDR3. The V gene's germline CDR1 is SGHNT and CDR2 YENEEA. Trimming left V 1 base short and J 5 bases short, with 11 bases between. CDR3 region: CASSLGTPRTGELFF. CDR3 nucleotides: TGTGCCAGCAGCTTAGGTACACCCAGGACCGGGGAGCTGTTTTTT.

The chain carries TRBV7-3 and TRBJ2-3; the match to TRBD2 covers 7 bases. Germline loops: CDR1 SGHTA, CDR2 FQGTGA. The CDR3 consists of 16 residues. The junction had 8 bases not matched to a gene; V was cut back by 5 bases and J by 0 bases. The CDR3 DNA is TGTGCCAGCAGCCCGCTTCCCGGGGGGAGCACAGATACGCAGTATTTT. This codes for CASSPLPGGSTDTQYF.

The chain joins TRBV7-3 to TRBJ2-1; 10 positions match TRBD2. Germline V lookup: CDR1 SGHTA, CDR2 FQGTGA. The CDR3 covers 13 residues. V lost 4 bases, J lost 7 bases, and 1 base stayed unmatched. The CDR3 DNA follows: TGTGCCAGCAGCTCGGGACTAGCGAATGAGCAGTTCTTC. It translates to CASSSGLANEQFF.